This is a list of T cell receptor beta chains from one sample in a study of cytomegalovirus exposure and HLA in healthy donors. This table comes from immunoSEQ multiplex PCR, and its TCRdb copy is limited to in-frame clones, with some not included. The repertoire holds approximately 150,000 clones, with about 90% as singletons. The sequenced sample consisted of PBMCs. Receptors were obtained from a woman aged 18 to 35 in good health and CMV-seropositive. CDR3s include the opening cysteine and the closing phenylalanine or tryptophan. D genes are given only for firm matches. The listing skips clone size in some rows; elsewhere it reads once, few, many or a size class.

V gene	clone size	J gene	D gene	CDR3 DNA	CDR3 protein
TRBV2	NA	TRBJ1-3	NA	TGTGCCAGCAGTACCCTAGGCCCCTACTCTGGAAACACCATATATTTT	CASSTLGPYSGNTIYF
TRBV12-5	NA	TRBJ2-7	TRBD1	TGTGCTAGTGGACCCCCAATGACAGGGTCCGTGGACTACGAGCAGTACTTC	CASGPPMTGSVDYEQYF
TRBV15	NA	TRBJ2-7	NA	TGTGCCACCAGCAGGGACTTCTACGAGCAGTACTTC	CATSRDFYEQYF
TRBV10-3	NA	TRBJ2-7	TRBD2	TGTGCCATCAGTGAGTGGACTAGCGGGGGCTACGAGCAGTACTTC	CAISEWTSGGYEQYF
TRBV5-6	NA	TRBJ1-4	NA	TGTGCCAGCAGCTTGGACAGGAAAGAAAAACTGTTTTTT	CASSLDRKEKLFF
TRBV28	NA	TRBJ2-1	TRBD2	TGTGCCAGCAGTTTTGAGCGGGAGGGGGGTGAGCAGTTCTTC	CASSFEREGGEQFF
TRBV2	NA	TRBJ2-1	TRBD2	TGTGCCAGCTGCGGGACTAGCGGGGAAAATGAGCAGTTCTTC	CASCGTSGENEQFF
TRBV18	NA	TRBJ2-4	NA	TGTGCCAGCTCACCACTACCCGCCCCAGAAAAAAACATTCAGTACTTC	CASSPLPAPEKNIQYF
TRBV6-6	NA	TRBJ2-3	NA	TGTGCCAGCACCGACTTCGGGAACACAGATACGCAGTATTTT	CASTDFGNTDTQYF
TRBV29-1	NA	TRBJ2-6	NA	TGCAGCGTTGAAGATCTACGAGGGAACGGGGCCAACGTCCTGACTTTC	CSVEDLRGNGANVLTF
TRBV18	once	TRBJ2-5	TRBD2	TGTGCCAGCTCACCACGGAGGACTAGCGGGAGAGGGGGCCAAGAGACCCAGTACTTC	CASSPRRTSGRGGQETQYF
TRBV6-6	NA	TRBJ1-2	NA	TGTGCCAGCAGCCCCGACAGTAACTATGGCTACACCTTC	CASSPDSNYGYTF
TRBV28	NA	TRBJ2-1	TRBD2	TGTGCCAGCTTAGGACTAGCGGGAGCCCTGGGGGCACACAATGAGCAGTTCTTC	CASLGLAGALGAHNEQFF
TRBV18	NA	TRBJ2-5	TRBD2	TGTGCCAGCTCACCTAGCGGGAGGGCCTTAGAGACCCAGTACTTC	CASSPSGRALETQYF
TRBV2	NA	TRBJ1-5	NA	TGTGCCAGCAGGGACCGGGACAATAGCAATCAGCCCCAGCATTTT	CASRDRDNSNQPQHF
TRBV5-6	NA	TRBJ1-2	NA	TGTGCCAGCAGCTTTGGGCAGGGCTATGGCTACACCTTC	CASSFGQGYGYTF
TRBV6-5	NA	TRBJ1-5	TRBD1	TGTGCCAGCAGTTTACAGGGGAATAGCAATCAGCCCCAGCATTTT	CASSLQGNSNQPQHF
TRBV13	NA	TRBJ2-1	TRBD2	TGTGCCAGCAGCCTCCTAGCGGGAGAGGAGTTCTTC	CASSLLAGEEFF
TRBV7-2	NA	TRBJ1-4	TRBD1	TGTGCCAGCAGACCGGGACAGGGCCTAGAAAAACTGTTTTTT	CASRPGQGLEKLFF
TRBV5-4	few	TRBJ2-7	TRBD2	TGTGCCAGCAGCTTGAGCGCGGGGGGCGACGAGCAGTACTTC	CASSLSAGGDEQYF
TRBV2	NA	TRBJ2-5	NA	TGTGCCAGCAGTGATCGGGGGGCCCAAGAGACCCAGTACTTC	CASSDRGAQETQYF
TRBV2	NA	TRBJ1-2	NA	TGTGCCAGCAGCCAGGGTTTAAAGTATGGCTACACCTTC	CASSQGLKYGYTF
TRBV11-2	NA	TRBJ1-3	NA	TGTGCCAGCAGCTTAGAGCCAGGTCCAGGAAACACCATATATTTT	CASSLEPGPGNTIYF
TRBV11-2	NA	TRBJ2-5	TRBD1	TGTGCCAGCAGCCCACCGGGACAGGGGGCTGAGACCCAGTACTTC	CASSPPGQGAETQYF
TRBV28	NA	TRBJ2-2	NA	TGTGCCAGCAGGGCAGGGGTGAACACCGGGGAGCTGTTTTTT	CASRAGVNTGELFF
TRBV9	NA	TRBJ1-1	NA	TGTGCCAGCAGCGTCGGCGGGAAGAACACTGAAGCTTTCTTT	CASSVGGKNTEAFF
TRBV2	NA	TRBJ1-1	NA	TGTGCCAGCAACTACAACGGCGGAGCTTTCTTT	CASNYNGGAFF
TRBV5-6	NA	TRBJ2-7	TRBD1	TGTGCCAGCACCAGGACAGGGAGATACGAGCAGTACTTC	CASTRTGRYEQYF
TRBV5-1	NA	TRBJ2-3	NA	TGCGCCAGCAGCTTGGGGATAGCGACAGATACGCAGTATTTT	CASSLGIATDTQYF
TRBV7-9	NA	TRBJ2-2	NA	TGTGCCAGCAGCTTAGTACAGGGACCCACCGGGGAGCTGTTTTTT	CASSLVQGPTGELFF
TRBV6-5	NA	TRBJ1-3	NA	TGTGCCAGCAGTCGGGGGGATCAGAAAAACACCATATATTTT	CASSRGDQKNTIYF
TRBV29-1	NA	TRBJ2-1	NA	TGCAGCGTTGAGAAACTACGAAACAATGAGCAGTTCTTC	CSVEKLRNNEQFF
TRBV28	NA	TRBJ1-5	TRBD1	TGTGCCAGCAGCTCTAGGGGGCCCGGCAGCAATCAGCCCCAGCATTTT	CASSSRGPGSNQPQHF
TRBV28	NA	TRBJ2-7	NA	TGTGCCAGCAGTTTAATCCGCGGAGAGCAGTACTTC	CASSLIRGEQYF
TRBV6-5	NA	TRBJ1-1	NA	TGTGCCAGCAGGGTGGGACGGGAGCGGGCTTTCTTT	CASRVGRERAFF
TRBV29-1	NA	TRBJ2-1	TRBD2	TGCAGCGTAACAACTAGCGGGGGGGGAAATGAGCAGTTCTTC	CSVTTSGGGNEQFF
TRBV6-5	NA	TRBJ2-3	NA	TGTGCCAGCAGTATGGACTTCACTAGCACAGATACGCAGTATTTT	CASSMDFTSTDTQYF
TRBV29-1	once	TRBJ1-1	TRBD1	TGCAGCGCGAGACAGGGCTCTGAAGCTTTCTTT	CSARQGSEAFF
TRBV28	NA	TRBJ1-2	NA	TGTGCCAGCAGTTTACAGTCTGGGAGCTTCCGTGGCTACACCTTC	CASSLQSGSFRGYTF
TRBV7-7	NA	TRBJ2-2	NA	TGTGCCAGCAGCCCAGGGGCCGACACCGGGGAGCTGTTTTTT	CASSPGADTGELFF
TRBV7-9	NA	TRBJ2-7	NA	TGTGCCAGCAGCAAAGCGGGCCTCTACGAGCAGTACTTC	CASSKAGLYEQYF
TRBV6-5	NA	TRBJ2-7	NA	TGTGCCAGCAGTTACTTGCGGGGCTCCTACGAGCAGTACTTC	CASSYLRGSYEQYF
TRBV19	NA	TRBJ2-1	NA	TGTGCCAGTAATACCGCGGCGGGGTACTACAATGAGCAGTTCTTC	CASNTAAGYYNEQFF
TRBV18	NA	TRBJ2-1	TRBD2	TGTGCCAGCTCACCCGGGGGGAGATGGCGGTACAATGAGCAGTTCTTC	CASSPGGRWRYNEQFF
TRBV16	few	TRBJ1-2	TRBD1	TGTGCCAGCAGCCTGACAGGGGAAGCTAACTATGGCTACACCTTC	CASSLTGEANYGYTF
TRBV4-1	NA	TRBJ2-5	NA	TGCGCCAGCAGCCAAGAGTCGGGTCACCAGTACTTC	CASSQESGHQYF
TRBV20-1	NA	TRBJ1-2	NA	TGCAGTGCTAAACACCACTATGGCTACACCTTC	CSAKHHYGYTF